Shown below are 20 T cell receptor beta chains from a single sample sequenced in a study of T cell changes during pregnancy in multiple sclerosis (dated by TCRdb to about 2019). To prepare the library, the immunoSEQ multiplex PCR assay was applied. Not all clones reach the TCRdb copy of this immuneACCESS table, which keeps in-frame sequences only. Checked studies attribute under half of the gap to unresolved V genes and leave the rest unexplained. This sample lists more than 15,000 clones; about nine tenths were detected once. Approximately 12% of the sample lies in the top ten. The input for sequencing was CD8+ T cells from peripheral blood mononuclear cells, taken in the third trimester of pregnancy. The receptors shown here come from a female donor in good health, enrolled as a control in a pregnancy study.

The V call is TRBV9, the J call TRBJ2-2, with 8 bases lining up with TRBD1. Per germline, CDR1 SGDLS and CDR2 YYNGEE. This CDR3 spans 17 amino acids. After removal of 3 bases from V and 7 bases from J, the junction contained 14 bases not matched to a gene. CDR3 in DNA: TGTGCCAGCAGCGACGGACAGGGAAGTATGGCGGTCGGGGAGCTGTTTTTT. Residues: CASSDGQGSMAVGELFF.

As DNA, the CDR3 is TGTGCCAGCTCACCACCGACGACAGGGGCCCCCAAAGAGACCCAGTACTTC. This gives the protein CASSPPTTGAPKETQYF. The rearrangement uses TRBV18 and TRBJ2-5; 8 bases are a match to TRBD1. Germline CDR1 reads KGHSH; CDR2 reads LQKENI. V shed 0 bases, J shed 3 bases, and the junction held 9 bases outside the gene matches. The CDR3 totals 17 residues.

The chain couples TRBV19 to TRBJ1-5, with TRBD1 matching 8 bases. V shed 7 bases and J 0 bases; nucleotides not matched to a gene: 5. There are 15 residues in the CDR3. Germline-derived CDR1 and CDR2 are LNHDA and SQIVND (reference sequence). CDR3 protein: CASIRTGNSNQPQHF. CDR3 bases: TGTGCCAGTATCAGGACAGGGAATAGCAATCAGCCCCAGCATTTT.

The table lists this clone with a count of one. This chain uses TRBV28 with TRBJ2-1; weak D call: TRBD1 (6 bases). Per the germline V gene, CDR1 is MDHEN and CDR2 is SYDVKM. V was pared by 1 base and J by 5 bases, with 15 bases between. This CDR3 comprises 16 residues. CDR3 nucleotides: TGTGCCAGCAGTTTATTCACAGGGCCCCCCAACAATGAGCAGTTCTTC. Protein product: CASSLFTGPPNNEQFF.

The gene calls are TRBV19 and TRBJ1-5, with D uncertain. V lost 3 bases and J lost 0, with 9 bases in between. The CDR3 sequence is 15 residues long. Germline CDR1 LNHDA, CDR2 SQIVND (reference sequence). CDR3 sequence reads: CASSMGRYSNQPQHF. The CDR3 bases are TGTGCCAGTAGTATGGGGAGATATAGCAATCAGCCCCAGCATTTT.

The V call is TRBV29-1, the J call TRBJ2-2; 10 bases agree with TRBD1. J lost 3 bases, V lost 7 bases, and 8 bases had no gene match. Germline V gives CDR1 SQVTM, CDR2 ANQGSEA. This CDR3 comprises 15 residues. CDR3 bases: TGCAGCGGGACCGGGACAGGGGCGGACACCGGGGAGCTGTTTTTT. Translating gives CSGTGTGADTGELFF.

The rearrangement links TRBV9 to TRBJ2-1; possible D gene TRBD2, 6 bases. Germline values: CDR1 SGDLS, CDR2 YYNGEE. The CDR3 spans 18 residues. V lost 0 bases, J lost 5 bases, and 21 bases lay in between. CDR3 region: CASSVAHEGLAPNNEQFF. The DNA for the CDR3 is TGTGCCAGCAGCGTAGCTCACGAGGGGCTAGCGCCTAACAATGAGCAGTTCTTC.

In this sample, this clone turned up once. The chain recombines TRBV19 with TRBJ2-1, with a tentative D call TRBD2 (6 bases). V dropped 9 bases and J dropped 0 bases, with 9 bases sitting between them. This CDR3 has 13 residues. Per germline, CDR1 LNHDA and CDR2 SQIVND (reference sequence). The CDR3 region is CASGGSSYNEQFF. CDR3 sequence (DNA): TGTGCCAGCGGGGGTAGCTCCTACAATGAGCAGTTCTTC.

The CDR3 coding sequence is TGTGCCAGCAGTTCCACTCCCTACGAGCAGTACTTC. Encoded protein: CASSSTPYEQYF. The V gene is TRBV27, the J gene TRBJ2-7; D unresolved. The germline V and J ends were trimmed by 4 bases and 2 bases, with 6 bases remaining between them. This CDR3 contains 12 residues. CDR1 is MNHEY, CDR2 SMNVEV, per germline (reference sequence).

The V and J genes are TRBV7-9 and TRBJ1-2; 7 nucleotides line up with TRBD1. The CDR3 has 15 amino acids. Trimming at V came to 0 bases and at J to 5 bases, leaving 6 bases not matched to a gene. Germline CDR1 reads SEHNR; CDR2 reads FQNEAQ (reference sequence). The CDR3 reads CASSLAETGNYGYTF. The CDR3 DNA reads as TGTGCCAGCAGCTTAGCCGAGACAGGGAATTATGGCTACACCTTC.

The chain has TRBV15 and TRBJ2-7, with 7 nucleotides matching TRBD1. This CDR3 contains 15 residues. Germline CDR1 LNHNV, CDR2 YYDKDF (reference sequence). The trim removed 0 bases at V and 5 bases at J, leaving 7 bases unmatched. The CDR3 sequence: CATSRERTGKNEQYF. CDR3 nucleotides: TGTGCCACCAGCAGAGAAAGGACAGGAAAAAACGAGCAGTACTTC.

Here the CDR3 reads CASSPEAREYHEQYF. The CDR3 bases are TGTGCCAGCAGCCCAGAGGCGCGGGAGTATCACGAGCAGTACTTC. The V call is TRBV7-6, the J call TRBJ2-7; 7 nucleotides line up with TRBD2. Germline lookup yields CDR1 SGHVS and CDR2 FNYEAQ. This CDR3 has 15 amino acids. Unmatched junction bases numbered 12, after V lost 5 bases and J lost 5 bases. Together with reference TRBV7-6 and TRBJ2-7, the CDR3 gives the full variable domain: GAGVSQSPRYKVTKRGQDVALRCDPISGHVSLYWYRQALGQGPEFLTYFNYEAQQDKSGLPNDRFSAERPEGSISTLTIQRTEQRDSAMYRCASSPEAREYHEQYFGPGTRLTVT.

The chain combines TRBV6-4 with TRBJ2-3; 10 positions agree with TRBD2. V gave up 3 bases and J gave up 2 bases; unmatched junction bases: 2. The CDR3 length is 15 residues. The germline V gene has CDR1 MRHNA and CDR2 SNTAGT. CDR3 in DNA: TGTGCCAGCAGTGAGCTAGCGGGGGTCACAGATACGCAGTATTTT. It codes for CASSELAGVTDTQYF.

This clone has only one observation. This sequence joins TRBV25-1 and TRBJ2-5; TRBD2 matches 9 bases. CDR3 size: 14 residues. From germline, CDR1 is MGHDK and CDR2 SYGVNS. The V and J ends lost 4 bases and 2 bases, in that order; junction bases with no gene match: 2. CDR3 sequence reads: CASSVLAGQETQYF. The CDR3 nucleotides are TGTGCCAGCAGTGTTCTAGCGGGGCAAGAGACCCAGTACTTC.

The chain is built from TRBV30 and TRBJ2-7; 7 positions match TRBD2. The CDR3 totals 16 residues. V was clipped by 1 base and J by 2 bases; unmatched bases: 11. The germline V gene has CDR1 GTSNPN and CDR2 SVGIG (reference sequence). In nucleotides, the CDR3 is TGTGCCTGGAGTGGATTTTCTGGGACTAACCCCTACGAGCAGTACTTC. Protein sequence: CAWSGFSGTNPYEQYF.

This chain uses TRBV7-4 with TRBJ1-4; tentative D call: TRBD1 (6 bases). Germline-derived CDR1 and CDR2 are SGHVT and SQSDAQ. The CDR3 is made up of 15 amino acids. V lost 5 bases and J lost 2, with 12 bases in between. The CDR3 protein is CASSVYRATNEKLFF. The DNA of the CDR3 is TGTGCCAGCAGCGTATACAGGGCGACTAATGAAAAACTGTTTTTT.

The chain is built from TRBV5-6 and TRBJ2-1, with 13 bases lining up with TRBD2. CDR1 is SGHDT and CDR2 is YYEEEE in the germline V gene. V was clipped by 4 bases and J by 5 bases; unmatched bases: 3. The CDR3 covers 15 residues. CDR3: CASSLTSGGDNEQFF. The CDR3 coding sequence is TGTGCCAGCAGCCTTACTAGCGGGGGGGACAATGAGCAGTTCTTC.

The genes are TRBV6-4 and TRBJ2-3, with D maybe TRBD1 (6 bases). The CDR3 loop spans 14 amino acids. Looked up from germline, CDR1 is MRHNA and CDR2 is SNTAGT. Trimming stripped 3 bases from V and 4 bases from J, with 11 bases between. CDR3 amino acids: CASSEGGGADTQYF. CDR3 coding DNA: TGTGCCAGCAGTGAAGGGGGTGGTGCAGATACGCAGTATTTT.

The chain is built from TRBV7-9 and TRBJ2-2; possible D gene TRBD1, 5 bases. Between the trimmed V and J ends, which lost 3 bases and 6 bases, there was a span of 8 bases. The germline gives CDR1 SEHNR, CDR2 FQNEAQ (reference sequence). The CDR3 has 13 amino acids. The CDR3: CASSFQGPGELFF. The CDR3 DNA reads as TGTGCCAGCAGCTTTCAGGGTCCCGGGGAGCTGTTTTTT.

The chain has TRBV28 and TRBJ1-6; D remains ambiguous. The CDR3 runs to 13 residues. The germline V and J ends were trimmed by 10 bases and 7 bases, with 14 bases remaining between them. CDR1 and CDR2 (germline): MDHEN, SYDVKM. CDR3 loop: CATAATPNSPLHF. CDR3 bases: TGTGCCACCGCCGCGACACCGAATTCACCCCTCCACTTT.